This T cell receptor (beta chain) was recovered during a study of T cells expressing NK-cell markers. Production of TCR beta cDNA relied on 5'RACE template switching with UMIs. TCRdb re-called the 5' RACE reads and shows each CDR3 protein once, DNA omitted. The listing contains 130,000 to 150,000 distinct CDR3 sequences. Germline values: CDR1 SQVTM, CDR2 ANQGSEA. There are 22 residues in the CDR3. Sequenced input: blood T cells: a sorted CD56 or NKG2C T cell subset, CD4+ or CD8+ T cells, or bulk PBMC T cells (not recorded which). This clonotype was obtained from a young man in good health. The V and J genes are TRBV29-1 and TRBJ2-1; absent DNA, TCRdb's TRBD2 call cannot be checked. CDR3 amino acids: CSVWRDRVEGLAGGLFYNEQFF.